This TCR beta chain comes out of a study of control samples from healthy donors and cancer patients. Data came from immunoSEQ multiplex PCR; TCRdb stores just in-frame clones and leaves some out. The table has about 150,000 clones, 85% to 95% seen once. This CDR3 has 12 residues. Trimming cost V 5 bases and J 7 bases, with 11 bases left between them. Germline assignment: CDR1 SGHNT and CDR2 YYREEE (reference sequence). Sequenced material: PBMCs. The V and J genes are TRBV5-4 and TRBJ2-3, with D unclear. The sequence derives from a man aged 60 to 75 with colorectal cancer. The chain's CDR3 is CASRTSSNTQYF. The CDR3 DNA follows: TGTGCCAGCAGGACCAGCTCCAATACGCAGTATTTT. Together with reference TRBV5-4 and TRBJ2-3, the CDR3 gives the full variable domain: ETGVTQSPTHLIKTRGQQVTLRCSSQSGHNTVSWYQQALGQGPQFIFQYYREEENGRGNFPPRFSGLQFPNYSSELNVNALELDDSALYLCASRTSSNTQYFGPGTRLTVL.